These 30 T cell receptor beta chains came from one sample sequenced in a study of blood T cell repertoires in COVID-19. The table came from immunoSEQ multiplex PCR; TCRdb's copy has only in-frame clones and leaves some out. The table includes roughly 250,000 clones, 75% to 85% detected once. Input material: peripheral blood. These receptors were taken from a human donor in a cohort sampled during active COVID-19.

The chain is built from TRBV4-2 and TRBJ1-4; TRBD1 aligns across 9 bases. CDR1 is LGHNA and CDR2 is YNFKEQ in the germline V gene. V lost 1 base to trimming and J lost 3 bases; unmatched junction nucleotides: 12. This CDR3 contains 19 residues. As DNA, the CDR3 is TGTGCCAGCAGCCAAGTTGGACAGGGGCTCGGGGGGGCTAATGAAAAACTGTTTTTT. Its protein is CASSQVGQGLGGANEKLFF.

J is TRBJ1-2 and V is TRBV4-1; D call uncertain. The CDR3 contains 14 residues. V was clipped by 3 bases and J by 4 bases, with 12 bases between them. Germline assignment: CDR1 MGHRA and CDR2 YSYEKL. CDR3 sequence (DNA): TGCGCCAGCAGCCAGGCGGGAGGGATCTATGGCTACACCTTC. It codes for CASSQAGGIYGYTF.

This chain connects TRBV7-2 to TRBJ1-2; D is uncertain. CDR1 is SGHTA and CDR2 is FQGNSA in the germline V gene. Between the trimmed V and J ends, which lost 5 bases and 4 bases, there was a span of 14 bases. This CDR3 is built from 14 residues. CDR3 nucleotide sequence: TGTGCCAGCAGCACAGACCCGACAAGCTATGGCTACACCTTC. Its translation is CASSTDPTSYGYTF.

The J gene is TRBJ2-5, the V gene TRBV29-1, with 11 nucleotides matching TRBD2. Germline V gene data show CDR1 as SQVTM and CDR2 as ANQGSEA. The CDR3 contains 14 residues. V trimming: 3 bases; J trimming: 5 bases; junction bases outside the gene matches: 5. CDR3 sequence: CSVDLAGGGETQYF. The CDR3 nucleotides read TGCAGCGTTGACCTAGCGGGAGGCGGGGAGACCCAGTACTTC.

V usage is TRBV28 and J usage is TRBJ2-1; the match to TRBD2 covers 9 bases. Germline CDR1 is MDHEN and CDR2 is SYDVKM. This CDR3 has 13 residues. J was trimmed by 10 bases and V by 2 bases; bases with no gene match: 3. The CDR3 coding sequence is TGTGCCAGCAGTTTAGTCCTAGCGGGAGAGCAGTTCTTC. Its translation: CASSLVLAGEQFF.

The J gene is TRBJ1-1, the V gene TRBV10-1; TRBD1 matches at 9 bases. From germline, CDR1 is WNHNN and CDR2 SYGVQD (reference sequence). Losses at the gene ends were 7 bases for V and 4 bases for J; bases not matched to a gene: 10. The CDR3 totals 15 residues. CDR3 in amino acids: CASTRSTGGGTEAFF. CDR3 bases: TGCGCCAGCACGCGTTCGACAGGGGGAGGCACTGAAGCTTTCTTT.

This chain connects TRBV20-1 to TRBJ2-7; D is ambiguous. This CDR3 has 12 residues. Trimming took off 3 bases at V and 3 bases at J, with 9 bases between the two ends. The germline V gene has CDR1 DFQATT and CDR2 SNEGSKA (reference sequence). The CDR3 sequence is CSASGQNYEQYF. The CDR3 region has the DNA TGCAGTGCTAGTGGGCAGAACTACGAGCAGTACTTC.

The V gene is TRBV30, the J gene TRBJ2-3; 11 nucleotides match TRBD2. The V gene end was trimmed by 2 bases and the J gene end by 1 base; junction bases not matched to a gene: 5. This CDR3 has 16 residues. Germline V gives CDR1 GTSNPN, CDR2 SVGIG (reference sequence). The CDR3 reads CAWSIGTSGGTDTQYF. As DNA, the CDR3 is TGTGCCTGGAGTATTGGGACTAGCGGAGGCACAGATACGCAGTATTTT.

This clone showed up just once. J is TRBJ1-6 and V is TRBV2, with D possibly TRBD1 on 5 matching bases. CDR3 length: 17 amino acids. Germline CDR1 reads SNHLY; CDR2 reads FYNNEI. V gave up 1 base and J gave up 7 bases, with 17 bases separating them. This chain's CDR3 is CASSEVRTSGGNSPLHF. The CDR3 bases are TGTGCCAGCAGTGAAGTTAGGACATCGGGCGGCAATTCACCCCTCCACTTT.

In its sample, this clone was seen a few times. This sequence joins TRBV4-2 and TRBJ2-5; 10 bases line up with TRBD2. The CDR3 length is 14 residues. Per the germline V gene, CDR1 is LGHNA and CDR2 is YNFKEQ. The junction had 2 bases not matched to a gene; V was cut back by 4 bases and J by 3 bases. The CDR3 loop reads CASSLGLAEETQYF. The CDR3 bases are TGTGCCAGCAGCCTCGGACTAGCGGAAGAGACCCAGTACTTC.

The V call is TRBV5-6, the J call TRBJ1-2, with a tentative D call TRBD1 (6 bases). CDR3 length: 13 residues. The V end lost 2 bases, the J end lost 5 bases, and 10 bases lay between the germline ends. Germline-derived CDR1 and CDR2 are SGHDT and YYEEEE. Here the CDR3 reads CASSLNRAYGYTF. The CDR3 bases are TGTGCCAGCAGCTTAAACAGGGCTTATGGCTACACCTTC.

This clone occurred a few times. CDR3: CAWSMKGINEYEQYF. DNA for the CDR3: TGTGCCTGGAGTATGAAGGGGATTAACGAGTACGAGCAGTACTTC. The chain couples TRBV30 to TRBJ2-7; D may be TRBD1 (5 bases). The CDR3 extends over 15 amino acids. Germline V gene lookup returns CDR1 GTSNPN and CDR2 SVGIG (reference sequence). V shed 2 bases and J shed 4 bases, with 18 bases lying between them.

On this clone: Its ends do not fully match the called genes, so a read error is possible. The rearrangement joins TRBV7-7 to TRBJ2-5, with a possible D match to TRBD2 (5 bases). CDR1 SSHAT and CDR2 FNYEAQ come from the germline V gene (reference sequence). The length of the CDR3 is 14 residues. CDR3 protein: CASSLAGGKETQYF. CDR3 coding DNA: TGTGCTAGCAGCTTAGCAGGAGGAAAAGAGACCCAGTACTTC.

The chain couples TRBV14 to TRBJ2-7; 7 nucleotides align to TRBD1. Germline-derived CDR1 and CDR2 are SGHDN and FVKESK. Trimming removed 3 bases from V and 5 bases from J; junction bases left unmatched: 16. The CDR3 covers 17 residues. The CDR3 nucleotides are TGTGCCAGCAGCCAGATAAAGACAGGGTCATATTCTGACGAGCAGTACTTC. Translating gives CASSQIKTGSYSDEQYF.

This clone was seen only a few times. The J gene is TRBJ1-3, the V gene TRBV15; no firm D call. This CDR3 region has 14 residues. CDR1 is LNHNV and CDR2 is YYDKDF in the germline V gene (reference sequence). Deletions cut 5 bases from V and 2 bases from J, with 10 bases between. The CDR3 spells CATSGRATGNTIYF. DNA of the CDR3: TGTGCCACCAGCGGGAGGGCCACTGGAAACACCATATATTTT.

The chain couples TRBV15 to TRBJ1-4; 9 nucleotides align to TRBD1. Germline CDR1 and CDR2: LNHNV and YYDKDF (reference sequence). V was pared by 5 bases and J by 7 bases, with 8 bases of the junction left unmatched. The length of the CDR3 is 15 residues. CDR3 sequence (DNA): TGTGCCACCAGCGGTCCACAGGGGGCGGGTGAAAAACTGTTTTTT. This codes for CATSGPQGAGEKLFF.

The gene calls are TRBV27 and TRBJ2-2; TRBD2 matches 15 bases. The germline gives CDR1 MNHEY, CDR2 SMNVEV (reference sequence). This CDR3 is 17 amino acids long. Germline trimming cut 4 bases from V and 5 bases from J; bases unmatched to any gene: 5. The CDR3 is CASSSRGLAGGTGELFF. The DNA of the CDR3 is TGTGCCAGCAGTTCTCGGGGACTAGCGGGAGGTACCGGGGAGCTGTTTTTT.

The rearrangement joins TRBV7-2 to TRBJ2-1, with D unclear. The germline V gene encodes CDR1 SGHTA and CDR2 FQGNSA. This CDR3 has 14 amino acids. Trimming cost V 5 bases and J 2 bases, with 10 bases left between them. This CDR3 reads CASSPFGPYNEQFF. The DNA of the CDR3 is TGTGCCAGCAGCCCGTTTGGCCCCTACAATGAGCAGTTCTTC.

This chain links TRBV15 with TRBJ2-3, with a possible D match to TRBD2 (6 bases). There are 18 residues in the CDR3. The ends were cut back, 1 base at V and 4 bases at J, with 21 bases in the middle. From germline, CDR1 is LNHNV and CDR2 YYDKDF (reference sequence). The CDR3 is CATSRVGRWGVAADTQYF. The DNA for the CDR3 is TGTGCCACCAGCAGAGTAGGGAGGTGGGGAGTCGCTGCAGATACGCAGTATTTT.

The genes are TRBV10-3 and TRBJ1-2; 8 positions match TRBD1. The CDR3 length is 17 residues. The V segment lost 6 bases and the J segment 8 bases; nucleotides outside the gene matches: 20. Looked up from germline, CDR1 is ENHRY and CDR2 is SYGVKD. CDR3 protein: CAIRISGPRGRGEGYTF. The CDR3 DNA follows: TGTGCCATCAGAATCAGTGGTCCCAGGGGGCGAGGAGAGGGCTACACCTTC.

The V call is TRBV19, the J call TRBJ1-4; a weak D match, TRBD1 (6 bases). V was pared by 5 bases and J by 8 bases, with 18 bases between. Germline values: CDR1 LNHDA, CDR2 SQIVND (reference sequence). This CDR3 is 15 amino acids long. The CDR3 loop is CASSPRDTRQEKLFF. The DNA for the CDR3 is TGTGCCAGTAGTCCCCGGGACACTCGGCAAGAAAAACTGTTTTTT.

The gene calls are TRBV30 and TRBJ2-2; 7 bases match TRBD1. Germline V CDR1 and CDR2: GTSNPN, SVGIG (reference sequence). CDR3 length: 15 amino acids. V shed 0 bases, J shed 7 bases, and the junction held 8 bases outside the gene matches. The chain's CDR3 is CAWSVRKGAIGELFF. CDR3 sequence (DNA): TGTGCCTGGAGTGTACGAAAGGGGGCGATCGGGGAGCTGTTTTTT. Full variable domain (rest looked up from reference TRBV30 and TRBJ2-2): SQTIHQWPATLVQPVGSPLSLECTVEGTSNPNLYWYRQAAGRGLQLLFYSVGIGQISSEVPQNLSASRPQDRQFILSSKKLLLSDSGFYLCAWSVRKGAIGELFFGEGSRLTVL.

V usage is TRBV5-1 and J usage is TRBJ2-7; D possibly corresponds to TRBD2 (6 bases). CDR3 length equals 17 residues. Trimming shortened V by 2 bases and J by 1 base, and 19 bases separated the two germline ends. Germline-derived CDR1 and CDR2 are SGHRS and YFSETQ. The CDR3 bases are TGCGCCAGCAGCTTAAACGTGGGCGGGACTCGTTCCTACGAGCAGTACTTC. As protein: CASSLNVGGTRSYEQYF.

This clone showed up just a few times. The DNA of the CDR3 is TGTGCCAGCAGCACCCGGACAGGGGTATATGGTACGCAGTATTTT. Translated, it gives CASSTRTGVYGTQYF. The chain joins TRBV7-2 to TRBJ2-3; 9 nucleotides agree with TRBD1. The CDR3 runs 15 residues. Germline V gene sequence: CDR1 SGHTA, CDR2 FQGNSA. V lost 5 bases and J lost 8; bases outside the gene matches: 11. The variable domain in full, with the rest retrieved from reference TRBV7-2 and TRBJ2-3, is GAGVSQSPSNKVTEKGKDVELRCDPISGHTALYWYRQSLGQGLEFLIYFQGNSAPDKSGLPSDRFSAERTGGSVSTLTIQRTQQEDSAVYLCASSTRTGVYGTQYFGPGTRLTVL.

This clone has only a few counts. The chain links TRBV7-9 to TRBJ1-6; D remains unclear. This CDR3 region has 15 residues. V shed 0 bases and J shed 5 bases, with 8 bases lying between them. Germline-derived CDR1 and CDR2 are SEHNR and FQNEAQ (reference sequence). CDR3 DNA sequence: TGTGCCAGCAGCTTAGCGTCCGGTGATAATTCACCCCTCCACTTT. It is translated as CASSLASGDNSPLHF.

This sequence joins TRBV19 and TRBJ2-7; 8 bases fit TRBD2. This CDR3 is 16 amino acids long. In germline, CDR1 is LNHDA, CDR2 SQIVND (reference sequence). V lost 4 bases, J lost 3 bases, and 11 bases stayed unmatched. In DNA form, the CDR3 reads TGTGCCAGTAGTACTGACGGGGGGGCGCGGTTCTACGAGCAGTACTTC. Translating gives CASSTDGGARFYEQYF.

The chain carries TRBV7-9 and TRBJ2-2, with D hard to call. Germline lookup yields CDR1 SEHNR and CDR2 FQNEAQ (reference sequence). This CDR3 region has 15 residues. The V gene lost 2 bases and the J gene lost 0 bases, with 7 bases spanning the gap. The CDR3 coding sequence is TGTGCCAGCAGCTTACTAGGAGCGAACACCGGGGAGCTGTTTTTT. Residues: CASSLLGANTGELFF.

The chain employs TRBV19 and TRBJ1-1; the match to TRBD1 covers 9 bases. Germline V gene lookup returns CDR1 LNHDA and CDR2 SQIVND (reference sequence). The CDR3 consists of 13 residues. With V trimmed by 6 bases and J by 6 bases, 5 bases remained unmatched. The CDR3, as DNA: TGTGCCAGTAGCCGACAGGGGGAGGCTGAAGCTTTCTTT. This gives the protein CASSRQGEAEAFF.

In the case of this clone: This sample includes further DNA sequences coding for the same CDR3. The chain employs TRBV2 and TRBJ2-5, with TRBD1 matching 8 bases. J lost 5 bases, V lost 0 bases, and 5 bases had no gene match. The CDR3 is 15 amino acids. Germline lookup yields CDR1 SNHLY and CDR2 FYNNEI. Here the CDR3 DNA reads TGTGCCAGCAGTGAAGCCGGGCAGGGGGCTGAGACCCAGTACTTC. Protein sequence: CASSEAGQGAETQYF.

This clone was seen a handful of times. The chain has TRBV10-1 and TRBJ2-3; D gene ambiguous. The CDR3 contains 14 residues. Germline CDR1 reads WNHNN; CDR2 reads SYGVQD (reference sequence). The V end lost 3 bases, the J end lost 3 bases, and 10 bases lay between the germline ends. CDR3 in DNA: TGCGCCAGCAGTGATTTAGCTATTACAGATACGCAGTATTTT. Residues: CASSDLAITDTQYF.